This T cell receptor (beta chain) was observed in a study of T cell responses to AZD1222 COVID-19 vaccine. This table comes from immunoSEQ multiplex PCR, and its TCRdb copy is limited to in-frame clones, with some not included. The sample records some 160,000 clones, 88% being singletons. The receptor's source is an adult in good health. The specimen comprised peripheral blood, sampled on day 0 of AZD1222 vaccination.

CDR3 in DNA: TGTGCCAGCATTCCGATCCGCGGGTCAGGGGCGTCCCACTATGGCTACACCTTC. Protein: CASIPIRGSGASHYGYTF. The chain joins TRBV2 to TRBJ1-2; tentative D call: TRBD1 (6 bases). This CDR3 comprises 18 residues. V lost 7 bases and J 3 bases, leaving 27 bases between the germline ends. In germline, CDR1 is SNHLY, CDR2 FYNNEI.